The rows below give T cell receptor beta chains drawn from one sample of a study of early T cells in non-severe SARS-CoV-2 infection. One entry per CDR3 protein results from TCRdb running MiXCR on the 5' RACE reads. Of 40,000 to 45,000 distinct CDR3 sequences detected, less than 15% appear once; the ten largest clones hold about 16%. The sequenced sample was whole blood. All receptors derive from an adult who was a healthcare worker with PCR-confirmed SARS-CoV-2 infection or an uninfected control (not recorded which). The CDR3 runs from the conserved cysteine through the conserved F or W.

>TRBV6-1
CASSEVQAVILFF
>TRBV7-2
CASSLTPSTSAHTDTQYF
>TRBV5-1
CASSHTGTSAQETQYF
>TRBV7-2
CASSLREEAFF
>TRBV3-1
CASNGPYSPLHF
>TRBV20-1
CSATREFNEQFF
>TRBV2
CASSEDGRGNEKLFF
>TRBV7-9
CASSFRDRGINEKLFF
>TRBV19
CASHLTGHPYEQYF
>TRBV11-2
CASSRYIGSSYNEQFF
>TRBV7-2
CASSYGGGATYEQYF
>TRBV4-1
CASSQGQTGVNTEAFF
>TRBV28
CASNGEQYF
>TRBV3-2
CASSQEKGVYEQYF
>TRBV6-6
CASSTSLSANTEAFF
>TRBV7-6
CASSLVMAGTLYNEQFF
>TRBV25-1
CASSSDRGGDTQYF
>TRBV6-2/TRBV6-3
CASSYPTRIGETEAFF
>TRBV27
CASSSYPDGVDYGYTF
>TRBV6-1
CASNDDPSNYGYTF
>TRBV20-1
CSARDGREDTIYF
>TRBV5-1
CASSLAASGGLAYEQYF
>TRBV10-3
CAIRGLGTKNTIYF
>TRBV29-1
CSVDREARSSGEQFF
>TRBV10-3
CAIQGLPGETQYF
>TRBV29-1
CSVVFRKAGNTIYF